Following are 17 T cell receptor beta chains from one sample sequenced in a study of shared clonotypes between healthy human individuals. TCRdb keeps only in-frame clones here, not all; method: immunoSEQ multiplex PCR. The sample yields 2,100,000 or so clones, 95% seen once. Sequencing was carried out using naive CD4+ T cells sorted from blood. Indicated subset: CD45RA+ positively selected. These receptors originate from a man aged 18 to 29 in good health.

The V call is TRBV9, the J call TRBJ1-2; 7 nucleotides line up with TRBD1. Germline lookup yields CDR1 SGDLS and CDR2 YYNGEE. This CDR3 region has 13 residues. Unmatched junction bases numbered 8, after V lost 4 bases and J lost 8 bases. The CDR3 nucleotides read TGTGCCAGCAGCTCCTACGGGACAGCCGGCTACACCTTC. Its protein is CASSSYGTAGYTF.

V is TRBV28 and J is TRBJ2-7, with D tentatively TRBD2 (5 bases). The CDR3 contains 15 residues. Between the trimmed V and J ends, which lost 4 bases and 6 bases, there was a span of 19 bases. Germline V gene data show CDR1 as MDHEN and CDR2 as SYDVKM. The CDR3 protein is CASSSRAGQSAEQYF. The DNA of the CDR3 is TGTGCCAGCAGTTCCCGCGCGGGCCAGTCGGCCGAGCAGTACTTC.

This clone appeared a single time. This chain links TRBV7-9 with TRBJ1-2, with D possibly TRBD1 on 5 matching bases. V was clipped by 2 bases and J by 2 bases, with 9 bases between them. There are 14 residues in the CDR3. Per germline, CDR1 SEHNR and CDR2 FQNEAQ (reference sequence). The CDR3, as DNA: TGTGCCAGCAGCTTATCCCCAGGGAACTATGGCTACACCTTC. It specifies CASSLSPGNYGYTF.

The chain carries TRBV7-2 and TRBJ2-1; TRBD2 agrees at 7 bases. The V gene end was trimmed by 1 base and the J gene end by 0 bases; junction bases not matched to a gene: 6. Germline V gene lookup returns CDR1 SGHTA and CDR2 FQGNSA. This CDR3 comprises 17 residues. The CDR3 nucleotides are TGTGCCAGCAGCTTAGGGGGCCAGCGGGGCTCCTACAATGAGCAGTTCTTC. This translates into CASSLGGQRGSYNEQFF.

With respect to this clone: Other DNA sequences within the sample encode an identical CDR3. The rearrangement links TRBV18 to TRBJ1-1; possibly TRBD1 for D (5 bases). The CDR3 is made up of 14 amino acids. Looked up from germline, CDR1 is KGHSH and CDR2 is LQKENI. V lost 2 bases and J 1 base, leaving 8 bases between the germline ends. CDR3 region: CASSPGTENTEAFF. DNA for the CDR3: TGTGCCAGCTCACCAGGGACGGAGAACACTGAAGCTTTCTTT.

This clone was found once. This chain connects TRBV30 to TRBJ2-5; TRBD2 matches 11 bases. This CDR3 contains 16 residues. The V gene's germline CDR1 is GTSNPN and CDR2 SVGIG (reference sequence). With 0 bases clipped from V and 5 bases from J, the junction kept 8 bases outside the gene matches. CDR3 amino acids: CAWSVGLAGLGETQYF. In nucleotides, the CDR3 is TGTGCCTGGAGTGTAGGACTAGCGGGCCTGGGGGAGACCCAGTACTTC.

The rearrangement uses TRBV27 and TRBJ1-2; TRBD1 matches 8 bases. The germline V gene has CDR1 MNHEY and CDR2 SMNVEV (reference sequence). The V segment lost 1 base and the J segment 1 base; nucleotides outside the gene matches: 5. There are 16 residues in the CDR3. In nucleotides, the CDR3 is TGTGCCAGCAGTTTATTAGGACAGGGTGGTAACTATGGCTACACCTTC. Translation gives CASSLLGQGGNYGYTF.

About this clone itself: Within the sample, other DNA sequences also encode this same CDR3. This chain connects TRBV10-3 to TRBJ2-7; D is perhaps TRBD1 (6 bases). Germline lookup yields CDR1 ENHRY and CDR2 SYGVKD. V lost 6 bases, J lost 1 base, and 7 bases lay in between. The CDR3 runs to 12 residues. CDR3 sequence: CAIRDSSYEQYF. The CDR3, as DNA: TGTGCCATCAGGGACAGTTCCTACGAGCAGTACTTC.

The chain has TRBV6-5 and TRBJ2-7; tentatively, D is TRBD1 (6 bases). This CDR3 has 15 amino acids. Trimming shortened V by 6 bases and J by 2 bases, and 17 bases separated the two germline ends. CDR1 MNHEY and CDR2 SVGAGI come from the germline V gene. The chain's CDR3 is CASSTSGATPYEQYF. CDR3 bases: TGTGCCAGCAGCACCTCAGGGGCGACTCCCTACGAGCAGTACTTC.

The V and J genes are TRBV6-5 and TRBJ1-6; weak D call: TRBD1 (5 bases). Between the trimmed V and J ends, which lost 0 bases and 6 bases, there was a span of 9 bases. The CDR3 extends over 15 amino acids. Germline V gives CDR1 MNHEY, CDR2 SVGAGI. The CDR3 coding sequence is TGTGCCAGCAGTTACTCGGGACGGGGTAATTCACCCCTCCACTTT. Protein sequence: CASSYSGRGNSPLHF.

The chain uses TRBV27 and TRBJ2-1; unclear D gene. The CDR3 sequence is 15 residues long. Germline values: CDR1 MNHEY, CDR2 SMNVEV (reference sequence). The V and J ends lost 1 base and 8 bases respectively, with 15 bases between them. CDR3 coding DNA: TGTGCCAGCAGTTTATTTGCGCACCCGGGCGATGAGCAGTTCTTC. Translated, it gives CASSLFAHPGDEQFF.

The chain uses TRBV7-2 and TRBJ2-3; maybe TRBD1 (6 bases). Germline loops: CDR1 SGHTA, CDR2 FQGNSA. Trimming stripped 7 bases from V and 4 bases from J, with 21 bases between. This CDR3 spans 16 amino acids. CDR3 in DNA: TGTGCCAGCACCTTCTTTAGGGGGAGTGGCGCAGATACGCAGTATTTT. It yields the protein CASTFFRGSGADTQYF.

This clone has a single count. V usage is TRBV19 and J usage is TRBJ2-5; D gene unclear. The CDR3 runs 15 residues. CDR1 and CDR2 (germline): LNHDA, SQIVND (reference sequence). Deletions cut 4 bases from V and 2 bases from J, with 14 bases between. CDR3: CASSTVFNKQETQYF. The CDR3 DNA reads as TGTGCCAGTAGTACGGTGTTTAACAAGCAAGAGACCCAGTACTTC.

The V call is TRBV2, the J call TRBJ1-2; the D gene is possibly TRBD1 (5 bases). This CDR3 spans 17 amino acids. The germline gives CDR1 SNHLY, CDR2 FYNNEI. The V end lost 0 bases, the J end lost 2 bases, and 16 bases lay between the germline ends. The CDR3 DNA follows: TGTGCCAGCAGTGAAGCGATGACAGAACTACCGAACTATGGCTACACCTTC. Protein sequence: CASSEAMTELPNYGYTF.

The CDR3 sequence: CASSLGALNTGELFF. DNA for the CDR3: TGTGCCAGCAGTCTTGGGGCCCTGAACACCGGGGAGCTGTTTTTT. This chain uses TRBV9 with TRBJ2-2; D is perhaps TRBD1 (5 bases). Germline CDR1 is SGDLS and CDR2 is YYNGEE. Trimming stripped 5 bases from V and 1 base from J, with 12 bases between. The CDR3 is 15 residues long.

The chain links TRBV19 to TRBJ1-4, with D perhaps matching TRBD1 (5 bases). Per germline, CDR1 LNHDA and CDR2 SQIVND (reference sequence). The CDR3 spans 17 residues. V was shortened by 1 base and J by 0 bases, with 12 bases between the two germline ends. CDR3 sequence reads: CASSIGWGSATNEKLFF. The CDR3 DNA follows: TGTGCCAGTAGTATAGGTTGGGGCAGTGCAACTAATGAAAAACTGTTTTTT. Looking up the rest from reference TRBV19 and TRBJ1-4 gives the full variable domain: DGGITQSPKYLFRKEGQNVTLSCEQNLNHDAMYWYRQDPGQGLRLIYYSQIVNDFQKGDIAEGYSVSREKKESFPLTVTSAQKNPTAFYLCASSIGWGSATNEKLFFGSGTQLSVL.

The J gene is TRBJ2-1, the V gene TRBV2; 8 bases agree with TRBD2. Germline-derived CDR1 and CDR2 are SNHLY and FYNNEI. The CDR3 length is 13 residues. The V gene end was trimmed by 7 bases and the J gene end by 9 bases; junction bases not matched to a gene: 8. CDR3 loop: CASNQAGVAEQFF. In nucleotides, the CDR3 is TGTGCCAGCAACCAAGCGGGGGTTGCTGAGCAGTTCTTC.